A selection of T cell receptor beta chains follows, all from one sample in a study of shared clonotypes between healthy human individuals. Clones were read by immunoSEQ multiplex PCR, and TCRdb kept only the in-frame ones, dropping some. The repertoire consists of over 300,000 clones, with around nine tenths occurring once and the leading ten covering 15% to 20%. Sequences were obtained from memory CD8+ T cells sorted from blood. The receptors were sampled from a man between 18 and 35 years old in good health. Each CDR3 is given with its conserved first and last residue.

CASSSDREGANEKLFF	TRBV28
CASQKLDSTYEQYF	TRBV6-1
CASSGLWTDTQYF	TRBV5-4
CASSQEGGRDTEAFF	TRBV4-2
CASSEWGTPESEQYF	TRBV6-1
CAGTTGVNQPQHF	TRBV30
CASSSWDTEAFF	TRBV6-6
CASSGQASNYGYTF	TRBV2
CASSQVGLAVTDTQYF	TRBV4-1
CATSREPGQYTGELFF	TRBV15
CASSLSTEGGLRWETQYF	TRBV5-6
CASSLRVREGTDTQYF	TRBV7-9
CASSEAGLVAAFF	TRBV2
CASSPDSLYNEQFF	TRBV5-1
CASSGQGSEKLFF	TRBV27
CASSLPGPRETQYF	TRBV5-7
CASSLGAGNTEAFF	TRBV7-6
CASGLNYGYTF	TRBV4-1
CASSFGTSGRDGVETQYF	TRBV4-1
CASSHGFFRVNEQFF	TRBV4-1
CASSLEGNNSPLHF	TRBV7-9
CASSDGRSYEQYF	TRBV19
CASSLRALNAFF	TRBV28
CASSLDVNYGYTF	TRBV7-6
CASSVRAPGTGSYEQYF	TRBV11-2
CASSPYSWDYLGSTQYF	TRBV9
CASSAASGGSYEQYF	TRBV6-1
CASSLGRGYEQYF	TRBV6-1
CASIPRQGASPLHF	TRBV6-1
CATSRSSGGFTDTQYF	TRBV15
CASTGDSYEQYF	TRBV6-6
CASSQAGNSYEQYF	TRBV4-1
CASTTRGLGMNTEAFF	TRBV28